This note documents a single TCR beta chain sequence. The target antigen is unknown. Whole-study findings and limits: In terms of TCR gene usage, tumor memory CD4+ T cells clustered together with blood and lymph node memory CD4+ cells, as well as with lymph node naive CD4+ cells. Tumor Treg TCRs overlapped most with tumor naive CD4+ cells.

TCRdb redid the calling of the 5' RACE reads with MiXCR, one entry per CDR3 protein. This sample carries about 62,000 distinct CDR3 sequences, about 31% of them seen once, and the ten largest clones take approximately 2.2%. Trimming removed 1 base from V and 4 bases from J, with 11 bases in between. The CDR3 has 15 residues. Germline V gene data show CDR1 as SGHTA and CDR2 as FQGNSA. Sequenced: tumor-infiltrating naive CD4+ T cells sorted from the breast tumor. Described subset: naive CD4+ T cells, CD4+CD45RA+CD25-. The chain couples TRBV7-2 to TRBJ2-1, with D possibly being TRBD2 (6 bases). The sequence was obtained from a female donor with breast cancer. The CDR3 loop is CASSLVGGKYNEQFF. The DNA for the CDR3 is TGTGCCAGCAGCTTAGTGGGAGGAAAGTACAATGAGCAGTTCTTC.